A single T cell receptor (beta chain) is shown here with its context. A few counts support this clonotype. It has no known antigen specificity. The record has no base qualities; no much larger clone is one base away. Spanning cysteine to phenylalanine, the CDR3 consists of 12 amino acids. Kept here is only the CDR3 DNA, which spans 36 bases and is read in frame from base 1. CDR1 is given as DFQATT and CDR2 as SNEGSKA, both from the germline V gene (reference sequence). Deletion took 3 bases off V and 2 bases off J, with a span of 7 bases between the germline ends. These data belong to a study of spatial heterogeneity in lung cancer (dated by TCRdb to the late 2010s). A note on the overall study: Samples were obtained from approximately 76 patients with early-stage, untreated non-small cell lung cancer from the lung TRACERx cohort. Follow-up PBMC samples were sequenced whenever available, with a median time to follow-up of approximately two years after resection. Beta-chain transcripts were consistently detected in greater numbers than alpha-chain transcripts, which likely reflects a higher abundance of beta-chain transcripts. In the raw uncorrected reads, each unique combination of TCR and UMI appeared on average more than ten times. The study quantitatively compared TCR alpha and beta repertoires across multiple tumor regions, matched nontumor lung and blood in non-small cell lung cancer. Nonsynonymous mutation counts, determined by whole-exome sequencing of tumor tissue, were related to TCR repertoire features. At surgery, both alpha and beta chains were TCR-sequenced in more than 200 tumor regions, approximately 64 matched nontumor lung samples and around 50 PBMC samples.

The study at large found these results: Ubiquitous expanded tumor TCRs showed up in blood more often at tumor resection than at routine follow-up. Additional single-cell paired TCR alpha and beta sequencing was considered necessary to confirm, at a functional level, the hypothesis that regional TCRs recognize regional mutations. Only roughly 15 patients were included in the comparisons of baseline and follow-up blood repertoires.

The time point label, read with the paper, signifies: blood at routine non-recurrence follow-up after resection. TCR sequencing used whole RNA extracted from tumor and nontumor lung tissue, or from cryopreserved PBMC samples, without cell sorting. Only patients with enough RNA available from two or more tumor regions were chosen for TCR sequencing. Library preparation was by 5' RACE. Sequenced using a NextSeq 500. The TCR library protocol attached a unique molecular identifier to each TCR cDNA molecule to allow correction of PCR and sequencing errors. The study's own analysis went as follows. TCR identification, UMI-based error correction and CDR3 extraction were performed with Decombinator tools. TCRs above a frequency of 2 per 1,000, corresponding to the top 1% of the tumor frequency distribution, were defined as expanded. Rényi diversity was computed with the R vegan package after subsampling each repertoire 100 times to 5,000 TCRs. CDR3 similarity networks were constructed using string-kernel similarity of amino acid triplets, with links drawn between CDR3s whose pairwise similarity was above 0.82. TCRdb reanalyzed the raw reads on its own, using fastp at Q25 for trimming and MiXCR for clone calling, and kept in-frame beta chains. Every distinct CDR3 protein forms one entry, paired with its most common genes and DNA. It is TCRdb's table, rather than the study itself, that gives the V and J calls and clone size. This sample comprises fewer than 45,000 distinct CDR3 sequences, 10% to 13% of them detected only once. The top ten clones comprise 17% of the sample.

This receptor was taken from a female donor with early-stage non-small cell lung cancer. Specimen: PBMCs, collected at follow-up. The chain is assembled from TRBV20-1 and TRBJ1-2, with the D segment identity uncertain. This receptor carries the CDR3 CSASGRNYGYTF. The nucleotides are TGCAGTGCTAGCGGCAGGAACTATGGCTACACCTTC.